Sequencing of this T cell receptor beta chain was carried out in a study of T-cell memory formation after mild COVID-19 (TCRdb year 2021). Looking at the study overall: Most TCR sequence clusters were specific to one of the two donors. In a couple of donors, T-cell clones that expanded and contracted after mild COVID-19 were followed by sequencing TCRalpha and TCRbeta repertoires longitudinally. The cohort was made up of two young adult volunteers, one female and one male, who were previously healthy.

PBMCs were isolated by Ficoll-Paque density gradient centrifugation. Reads for this sample came from an Illumina NovaSeq 6000. TCRalpha and TCRbeta cDNA libraries were built by 5'RACE with constant-segment primers, adding sample barcodes and unique molecular identifiers. RNA was extracted from every sample with Trizol reagent. Libraries were amplified in two PCR steps, with a second sample barcode and Illumina TruSeq adapters added in the second step. Sequencing of libraries was performed on an Illumina NovaSeq with 2 x 150 bp paired-end reads. The original methods were these. The reads were demultiplexed and collapsed into UMI-guided consensus sequences using migec v1.2.7. Using mixcr v2.1.11, UMI consensuses were aligned to TRA and TRB V and J templates and then assembled into clonotypes. A clonotype was counted as expanded or contracted only if both edgeR and NoisET called the change significant, with noise models trained on biological replicates. For edgeR calls, the cutoffs were a false discovery rate-adjusted p below 0.01 and a log2 fold-change threshold of 1. As an exploratory analysis of dynamics, max-normalized trajectories of the 1000 most abundant clonotypes were examined with PCA combined with hierarchical clustering. Each responding clone was given a CD4 or CD8 phenotype based on the CD4+ and CD8+ repertoires, which had been sequenced separately. The public reads were reanalyzed by TCRdb: fastp trimming at Q25, MiXCR alignment, in-frame beta chains only. Duplicate CDR3 protein sequences are folded into a single record with the most common DNA and genes. The V and J calls and clone size come from TCRdb's table, not from the authors' own analysis. In this sample the table shows tens of thousands of distinct CDR3 sequences, about 12% of which occur a single time. About 26% of the sample is taken by the ten largest.

What the research found in general, with its limitations: The detection of some responding clones in pre-infection memory suggests that pre-existing cross-reactive memory T cells joined the SARS-CoV-2 response. Clones contracting from day 15 to 85 had balanced CD4/CD8 phenotypes, while a second wave expanding from day 15 to 37 was biased towards CD4+. The study included only a couple of mild cases, and larger cohorts that include severe cases with pre-infection samples were judged to be necessary. Contracting CD4+ clones were found mainly in CM and EM memory subsets, while CD8+ clones were enriched in EMRA. The second-wave clones that peaked on day 37 were not confirmed to be SARS-CoV-2 specific.

Turning to this clonotype: It has no known antigen specificity. No much larger clone is present one base from it, and per-base qualities are unavailable.

The CDR3 measures 15 amino acids from cysteine to phenylalanine. Only the CDR3 DNA stays, 45 bases, in frame from base 1. The CDR1 and CDR2 encoded by the germline V gene are SGHRS and YFSETQ. Deletion took 0 bases off V and 1 base off J, with a span of 10 bases between the germline ends. The chain is encoded by TRBV5-1 joined to TRBJ1-1; the D gene assignment is ambiguous. The origin of this receptor is an adult woman who had mild COVID-19 (a few samples of this study predate the infection). The sample titles of this study are shuffled in the database, so cell type and time point are left out; the donor was told from shared clones. The material sequenced was PBMCs or a T cell subset sorted from them (not recorded which). In nucleotides, the sequence is TGCGCCAGCAGCTTGGCGAGCGGGCCGAACACTGAAGCTTTCTTT. Its protein product is CASSLASGPNTEAFF.